These 3 T cell receptor beta chains came from one sample sequenced in a study of identical twins. A single record per CDR3 protein comes from TCRdb applying MiXCR to the 5' RACE reads. This table holds more than 650,000 distinct CDR3 sequences, roughly 6% found once. The sequencing sample was made of naive T cells sorted from blood. These receptors all stem from a man younger than 35 in good health.

Remarks on this clonotype: This may be a read error: a much more frequent sequence differs by one nucleotide. V is TRBV28 and J is TRBJ2-1; D is ambiguous. With 3 bases removed from V and 2 bases from J, the gap between germline ends came to 11 bases. The germline V gene has CDR1 MDHEN and CDR2 SYDVKM. CDR3 size: 15 residues. The CDR3 reads CASSFPRRAYNEQFF. The DNA of the CDR3 is TGTGCCAGCAGTTTCCCTCGACGGGCCTACAATGAGCAGTTCTTC.

This clonotype was seen many times. The chain combines TRBV6-1 with TRBJ2-1; perhaps TRBD2 as D (7 bases). This CDR3 has 14 residues. CDR1 and CDR2 (germline): MNHNS, SASEGT. Trimming removed 3 bases at V and 5 bases at J, with 11 bases between. The CDR3 DNA is TGTGCCAGCAGTGAGGCGGGGGCTAACAATGAGCAGTTCTTC. Amino acid sequence: CASSEAGANNEQFF.

This chain joins TRBV18 and TRBJ2-2, with unresolved D. Deletions cut 1 base from V and 6 bases from J, with 18 bases between. Germline CDR1 is KGHSH and CDR2 is LQKENI. This CDR3 is built from 17 residues. CDR3 DNA sequence: TGTGCCAGCTCACCACTTTCTGGAAATGTACGGGCCGGGGAGCTGTTTTTT. This sequence encodes CASSPLSGNVRAGELFF.